A selection of T cell receptor beta chains follows, all from one sample in a study of blood T cell repertoires in COVID-19. The protocol was immunoSEQ multiplex PCR, while the TCRdb copy is restricted to in-frame clones and leaves out a portion. Of some 54,000 clones detected, around 81% appear once; the ten largest clones hold just under 7%. The sample consisted of peripheral blood. The receptors originated from a man in his 70s with active COVID-19. Each CDR3 is given with its conserved first and last residue. D genes are given only for firm matches. Expanded clones are given a class, and other clones once, few, many or no size at all.

CDR3 DNA: TGTGCCAGCAGTTTCTACCCCCCAGGTCTACGGATATTGCAAGAGACCCAGTACTTC; CDR3 protein: CASSFYPPGLRILQETQYF; J gene: TRBJ2-5; clone size: -; D gene: -; V gene: TRBV27
CDR3 DNA: TGTGCCAGTAGTACCAGACAGGGGTTTATCACTGAAGCTTTCTTT; CDR3 protein: CASSTRQGFITEAFF; J gene: TRBJ1-1; clone size: -; D gene: TRBD1; V gene: TRBV19
CDR3 DNA: TGTGCCAGCAGTCCCCTCCCCCCTCTCCGGAACTATGGCTACACCTTC; CDR3 protein: CASSPLPPLRNYGYTF; J gene: TRBJ1-2; clone size: medium-sized; D gene: -; V gene: TRBV27
CDR3 DNA: TGTGCCAGCAGCCAAGTGGGGCAGACTGGAAACACCATATATTTT; CDR3 protein: CASSQVGQTGNTIYF; J gene: TRBJ1-3; clone size: few; D gene: -; V gene: TRBV14
CDR3 DNA: TGTGCCAGCAGCTCCCAGGGGAGGGGGAACACTGAAGCTTTCTTT; CDR3 protein: CASSSQGRGNTEAFF; J gene: TRBJ1-1; clone size: -; D gene: -; V gene: TRBV7-2
CDR3 DNA: TGCGCCAGCAGCGCCGCAGGGGGCACAGATACGCAGTATTTT; CDR3 protein: CASSAAGGTDTQYF; J gene: TRBJ2-3; clone size: -; D gene: -; V gene: TRBV5-1
CDR3 DNA: TGTGCCAGCAGCTTGGGGTTTGTGGGGGGAGTAGACTTC; CDR3 protein: CASSLGFVGGVDF; J gene: TRBJ2-7; clone size: -; D gene: -; V gene: TRBV5-6
CDR3 DNA: TGCAGTGCTAGTGAGGACAGAAGGTTCTTC; CDR3 protein: CSASEDRRFF; J gene: TRBJ2-1; clone size: -; D gene: -; V gene: TRBV20-1
CDR3 DNA: TGTGCCACCAGCAGAGATAATCGGTTACAAGAGACCCAGTACTTC; CDR3 protein: CATSRDNRLQETQYF; J gene: TRBJ2-5; clone size: -; D gene: -; V gene: TRBV15
CDR3 DNA: TGTGCCAGTAGTATATCCGCAGGGGGGTACAATCAGCCCCAGCATTTT; CDR3 protein: CASSISAGGYNQPQHF; J gene: TRBJ1-5; clone size: -; D gene: TRBD1; V gene: TRBV19
CDR3 DNA: TGTGCCAGCAGCACAGACCAGGGGGCCTTCTATAATTCACCCCTCCACTTT; CDR3 protein: CASSTDQGAFYNSPLHF; J gene: TRBJ1-6; clone size: -; D gene: TRBD1; V gene: TRBV5-4
CDR3 DNA: TGTGCCAGCAGCGTAGAGGTAGGGGGCACCTACGAGCAGTACTTC; CDR3 protein: CASSVEVGGTYEQYF; J gene: TRBJ2-7; clone size: -; D gene: TRBD1; V gene: TRBV9
CDR3 DNA: TGTGCCAGCAGCCCAACAGGACTAGCGGGGGGGCCTCAGCAGTTCTTC; CDR3 protein: CASSPTGLAGGPQQFF; J gene: TRBJ2-1; clone size: -; D gene: TRBD2; V gene: TRBV9
CDR3 DNA: TGTGCCTGGAGCGGACAGAACGAAAAACTGTTTTTT; CDR3 protein: CAWSGQNEKLFF; J gene: TRBJ1-4; clone size: few; D gene: -; V gene: TRBV30
CDR3 DNA: TGTGCCAGTAGTATCCGAACTAGCGCAGATACGCAGTATTTT; CDR3 protein: CASSIRTSADTQYF; J gene: TRBJ2-3; clone size: -; D gene: TRBD2; V gene: TRBV19
CDR3 DNA: TGTGCCAGTAGCGGCCAGGGGTCCACAGATACGCAGTATTTT; CDR3 protein: CASSGQGSTDTQYF; J gene: TRBJ2-3; clone size: once; D gene: -; V gene: TRBV19
CDR3 DNA: TGTGCCTGGAGTCGAACCGGGAGGGGGAACACTGAAGCTTTCTTT; CDR3 protein: CAWSRTGRGNTEAFF; J gene: TRBJ1-1; clone size: -; D gene: -; V gene: TRBV30
CDR3 DNA: TGTGCCAGCGGACAGGGACGGGGGCAAAATTCACCCCTCCACTTT; CDR3 protein: CASGQGRGQNSPLHF; J gene: TRBJ1-6; clone size: few; D gene: TRBD1; V gene: TRBV7-3
CDR3 DNA: TGTGCCACCGGGGACAGCCAAGAGACCCAGTACTTC; CDR3 protein: CATGDSQETQYF; J gene: TRBJ2-5; clone size: -; D gene: TRBD1; V gene: TRBV2
CDR3 DNA: TGTGCCAGCAGTTTAATCGGACAGGCGGGCACCGGGGAGCTGTTTTTT; CDR3 protein: CASSLIGQAGTGELFF; J gene: TRBJ2-2; clone size: -; D gene: TRBD1; V gene: TRBV27
CDR3 DNA: TGTGCCAGCAGTTACGTGCAGGGTAATCAGCCCCAGCATTTT; CDR3 protein: CASSYVQGNQPQHF; J gene: TRBJ1-5; clone size: -; D gene: -; V gene: TRBV6-6
CDR3 DNA: TGTGCCAGCAGTGTCTCCCACAGGTACAATGAGCAGTTCTTC; CDR3 protein: CASSVSHRYNEQFF; J gene: TRBJ2-1; clone size: -; D gene: -; V gene: TRBV2
CDR3 DNA: TGCGCCAGCAGCTTGATGGGGCTGGGCAATCAGCCCCAGCATTTT; CDR3 protein: CASSLMGLGNQPQHF; J gene: TRBJ1-5; clone size: -; D gene: -; V gene: TRBV5-1
CDR3 DNA: TGTGCCAGCAGCAGACTGGACAGTTCCGGGGAGCTGTTTTTT; CDR3 protein: CASSRLDSSGELFF; J gene: TRBJ2-2; clone size: few; D gene: -; V gene: TRBV5-4
CDR3 DNA: TGTGCCAGCTCACCCAAGACAGGCTATGGCTACACCTTC; CDR3 protein: CASSPKTGYGYTF; J gene: TRBJ1-2; clone size: -; D gene: -; V gene: TRBV18
CDR3 DNA: TGTGCCAGCAGTTATGACCGCGAGGGGGGGCGACCCTACGAGCAGTACTTC; CDR3 protein: CASSYDREGGRPYEQYF; J gene: TRBJ2-7; clone size: few; D gene: -; V gene: TRBV6-2/TRBV6-3
CDR3 DNA: TGTGCCAGTAGGGCGACTAGCGGGGGGAATACGCAGTATTTT; CDR3 protein: CASRATSGGNTQYF; J gene: TRBJ2-3; clone size: -; D gene: TRBD2; V gene: TRBV19